Presented here are 28 T cell receptor beta chains from one specimen sequenced in a study of spatial heterogeneity in lung cancer. The time point is: blood at routine non-recurrence follow-up after resection. Whole RNA from tumor, nontumor lung or frozen PBMC was sequenced unsorted. TCRdb redid the calling of the 5' RACE reads with MiXCR, one entry per CDR3 protein. The sample contains under 150,000 distinct CDR3 sequences, 12% of which appear only once. Sample: PBMCs, taken at follow-up. The receptor set was obtained from a male donor with early-stage non-small cell lung cancer.

The chain carries TRBV3-1 and TRBJ2-5; no clear D gene. The CDR3 covers 12 residues. V was trimmed by 0 bases and J by 6 bases, leaving 5 bases between them. Per germline, CDR1 LGHDT and CDR2 YNNKEL (reference sequence). The CDR3: CASSQERKTQYF. The CDR3 DNA is TGTGCCAGCAGCCAAGAACGAAAGACCCAGTACTTC.

This chain joins TRBV28 and TRBJ1-1; 10 nucleotides match TRBD1. The CDR3 runs to 13 residues. CDR1 MDHEN and CDR2 SYDVKM come from the germline V gene. Trimming cost V 6 bases and J 7 bases; bases outside gene matches: 5. The CDR3 region is CASSDRGRGEAFF. CDR3 nucleotide sequence: TGTGCCAGCAGCGACAGGGGGCGAGGTGAAGCTTTCTTT.

This clonotype was seen more than once but under ten times. V is TRBV15 and J is TRBJ1-5, with 8 bases aligning to TRBD1. Germline V lookup: CDR1 LNHNV, CDR2 YYDKDF (reference sequence). V shed 5 bases, J shed 1 base, and the junction held 4 bases outside the gene matches. The CDR3 extends over 15 amino acids. For the CDR3, the DNA is TGTGCCACCAGCTTCGGACAGGGCAGCAATCAGCCCCAGCATTTT. Translating it yields CATSFGQGSNQPQHF.

This clonotype was seen repeatedly, ten times or more. This sequence joins TRBV5-4 and TRBJ2-5; TRBD1 matches at 12 bases. The trim removed 0 bases at V and 6 bases at J, leaving 3 bases unmatched. This CDR3 has 15 amino acids. Germline V gene data show CDR1 as SGHNT and CDR2 as YYREEE (reference sequence). The CDR3 DNA reads as TGTGCCAGCAGCTTGGAGGGACAGGGGGCCCAGACCCAGTACTTC. Its translation is CASSLEGQGAQTQYF.

In this sample, this clonotype turned up a few times. The rearrangement joins TRBV3-1 to TRBJ1-2; possibly TRBD1 for D (5 bases). The V end was cut by 4 bases, the J end by 5 bases, with 11 bases between. CDR3 length: 13 amino acids. Looked up from germline, CDR1 is LGHDT and CDR2 is YNNKEL (reference sequence). CDR3 amino acids: CASSLTDSYGYTF. Here the CDR3 DNA reads TGTGCCAGCAGCCTAACCGACAGTTATGGCTACACCTTC.

The CDR3 DNA sequence: TGCGCCAGCAGCTGGGACAGGGTAACCTACGAGCAGTACTTC. Translation: CASSWDRVTYEQYF. This chain uses TRBV5-1 with TRBJ2-7; 9 nucleotides align to TRBD1. Germline-derived CDR1 and CDR2 are SGHRS and YFSETQ. V lost 3 bases, J lost 2 bases, and 3 bases stayed unmatched. The CDR3 is made up of 14 amino acids.

This clonotype was recorded at least ten times. The chain combines TRBV24-1 with TRBJ2-3; D unclear. Trimming left V 3 bases short and J 1 base short, with 1 base between. This CDR3 contains 12 residues. Germline V gene lookup returns CDR1 KGHDR and CDR2 SFDVKD. The CDR3 DNA reads TGTGCCACCAGTGATGGCACAGATACGCAGTATTTT. It is translated as CATSDGTDTQYF.

This clonotype appeared a single time. This chain uses TRBV15 with TRBJ2-2; 7 bases align to TRBD1. V shed 3 bases, J shed 7 bases, and the junction held 8 bases outside the gene matches. The CDR3 has 15 amino acids. The V gene's germline CDR1 is LNHNV and CDR2 YYDKDF (reference sequence). CDR3 amino acids: CATSRRDSGGGELFF. The CDR3 DNA reads TGTGCCACCAGCAGGAGGGACAGTGGAGGCGGGGAGCTGTTTTTT.

Many counts were recorded for this clonotype. V is TRBV20-1 and J is TRBJ2-5; tentative D call: TRBD1 (6 bases). Looked up from germline, CDR1 is DFQATT and CDR2 is SNEGSKA (reference sequence). Between the trimmed V and J ends, which lost 6 bases and 5 bases, there was a span of 19 bases. CDR3 size: 14 residues. The CDR3 sequence: CSARGPGAGETQYF. CDR3 bases: TGCAGTGCCAGGGGTCCAGGCGCCGGGGAGACCCAGTACTTC.

This clonotype has a count of ten or more. This chain links TRBV6-6 with TRBJ2-7; 7 nucleotides align to TRBD1. V dropped 6 bases and J dropped 3; count of bases not matched to a gene: 5. The CDR3 is made up of 13 amino acids. Germline loops: CDR1 MNHNY, CDR2 SVGAGI (reference sequence). CDR3 in amino acids: CASSPRDSYEQYF. CDR3 in DNA: TGTGCCAGCAGCCCCCGGGACAGCTACGAGCAGTACTTC.

This chain connects TRBV2 to TRBJ1-1, with D possibly matching TRBD1 (5 bases). CDR1 SNHLY and CDR2 FYNNEI come from the germline V gene. The V gene lost 7 bases and the J gene lost 8 bases, with 11 bases spanning the gap. The CDR3 sequence is 11 residues long. CDR3: CASTPGREAFF. CDR3 DNA: TGTGCCAGCACGCCGGGACGCGAAGCTTTCTTT. Drawing the rest from reference TRBV2 and TRBJ1-1, the complete variable domain is EPEVTQTPSHQVTQMGQEVILRCVPISNHLYFYWYRQILGQKVEFLVSFYNNEISEKSEIFDDQFSVERPDGSNFTLKIRSTKLEDSAMYFCASTPGREAFFGQGTRLTVV.

V gene TRBV5-6 combines with J gene TRBJ2-5; 12 bases line up with TRBD2. Germline assignment: CDR1 SGHDT and CDR2 YYEEEE. V gave up 4 bases and J gave up 5 bases; unmatched junction bases: 6. This CDR3 is built from 15 residues. CDR3: CASSTGLAGGETQYF. CDR3 coding DNA: TGTGCCAGCAGCACGGGACTAGCGGGCGGGGAGACCCAGTACTTC.

At least ten counts were recorded for this clonotype. The V and J genes are TRBV2 and TRBJ2-3; D might be TRBD1 (5 bases). The CDR3 runs to 12 residues. Trimming removed 6 bases from V and 5 bases from J, with 9 bases in between. Germline values: CDR1 SNHLY, CDR2 FYNNEI. The CDR3 nucleotides are TGTGCCAGCAGCCTTACAGGAGATACGCAGTATTTT. Protein sequence: CASSLTGDTQYF.

V and J are TRBV20-1 and TRBJ1-1; no definite D call. V shed 3 bases and J shed 3 bases, with 17 bases lying between them. CDR3 length: 15 amino acids. The germline gives CDR1 DFQATT, CDR2 SNEGSKA (reference sequence). CDR3 bases: TGCAGTGCTAGCACTACGGGCCGCGGGGACACTGAAGCTTTCTTT. Translated: CSASTTGRGDTEAFF.

This clonotype was picked up a small number of times. J is TRBJ2-3 and V is TRBV2, with 9 bases aligning to TRBD1. The V gene end was trimmed by 6 bases and the J gene end by 3 bases; junction bases not matched to a gene: 7. The CDR3 runs to 15 residues. Germline V lookup: CDR1 SNHLY, CDR2 FYNNEI. In DNA form, the CDR3 reads TGTGCCAGCAGGCCGGGACAGGGAGGAACAGATACGCAGTATTTT. Translating it yields CASRPGQGGTDTQYF. The complete variable domain, with remaining parts taken from reference TRBV2 and TRBJ2-3, reads EPEVTQTPSHQVTQMGQEVILRCVPISNHLYFYWYRQILGQKVEFLVSFYNNEISEKSEIFDDQFSVERPDGSNFTLKIRSTKLEDSAMYFCASRPGQGGTDTQYFGPGTRLTVL.

This clonotype was counted once. J is TRBJ2-3 and V is TRBV5-6; the D is unclear. The CDR3 totals 13 residues. V shed 3 bases and J shed 6 bases, with 11 bases lying between them. CDR1 SGHDT and CDR2 YYEEEE come from the germline V gene. Here the CDR3 reads CASSSREVDTQYF. CDR3 DNA sequence: TGTGCCAGCAGCTCTAGAGAGGTGGATACGCAGTATTTT.

V and J are TRBV6-5 and TRBJ1-2; D remains unclear. Germline V gene sequence: CDR1 MNHEY, CDR2 SVGAGI. Trimming left V 5 bases short and J 7 bases short, with 17 bases between. The CDR3 runs to 14 residues. In nucleotides, the CDR3 is TGTGCCAGCAGTCAATCGACACGGGCGCGTGGCTACACCTTC. Translated: CASSQSTRARGYTF.

There are a few counts of this clonotype. The V call is TRBV9, the J call TRBJ2-5; 10 positions agree with TRBD2. Germline trimming cut 3 bases from V and 3 bases from J; bases unmatched to any gene: 5. The CDR3 extends over 15 amino acids. Germline V gives CDR1 SGDLS, CDR2 YYNGEE. The CDR3: CASSASGGREETQYF. CDR3 nucleotides: TGTGCCAGCAGCGCTAGCGGGGGCCGAGAAGAGACCCAGTACTTC.

In this sample, this clonotype turned up a few times. This chain joins TRBV6-5 and TRBJ1-4, with TRBD1 identical over 8 bases. CDR3 size: 14 residues. Germline CDR1 and CDR2: MNHEY and SVGAGI. The V and J ends lost 4 bases and 8 bases, in that order; junction bases with no gene match: 6. This CDR3 reads CASSSRTGREKLFF. The CDR3 nucleotides read TGTGCCAGCAGTTCTCGGACAGGGAGAGAAAAACTGTTTTTT.

This chain uses TRBV4-2 with TRBJ1-6; D is unresolved. V was clipped by 0 bases and J by 7 bases, with 13 bases between them. Germline CDR1 LGHNA, CDR2 YNFKEQ. The CDR3 loop spans 16 amino acids. For the CDR3, the DNA is TGTGCCAGCAGCCAAGATCTAATGAGGGTGAATTCACCCCTCCACTTT. As protein: CASSQDLMRVNSPLHF.

This rearrangement joins TRBV28 to TRBJ1-2; 7 bases map to TRBD1. V was clipped by 2 bases and J by 7 bases; unmatched bases: 16. The CDR3 sequence is 17 residues long. The germline V gene encodes CDR1 MDHEN and CDR2 SYDVKM. The DNA of the CDR3 is TGTGCCAGCAGTTTACGGGTCAGGGGGAGAAGTAGCTTTGGCTACACCTTC. It encodes CASSLRVRGRSSFGYTF.

This clonotype was seen many times. J is TRBJ1-1 and V is TRBV29-1; D not certain. The CDR3 spans 10 residues. CDR1 and CDR2 from the germline V gene are SQVTM and ANQGSEA. Trimming stripped 2 bases from V and 6 bases from J, with 4 bases between. CDR3 sequence: CSVEIAEAFF. The CDR3 region has the DNA TGCAGCGTTGAAATTGCTGAAGCTTTCTTT. The full variable domain, completed using reference TRBV29-1 and TRBJ1-1, is SAVISQKPSRDICQRGTSLTIQCQVDSQVTMMFWYRQQPGQSLTLIATANQGSEATYESGFVIDKFPISRPNLTFSTLTVSNMSPEDSSIYLCSVEIAEAFFGQGTRLTVV.

DNA of the CDR3: TGTGCCAGCAGCAACAGGGCTGAAGCTTTCTTT. It specifies CASSNRAEAFF. This chain joins TRBV27 and TRBJ1-1, with a possible D match to TRBD1 (6 bases). The CDR3 loop spans 11 amino acids. Germline V gene sequence: CDR1 MNHEY, CDR2 SMNVEV (reference sequence). Trimming pared 6 bases from V and 6 bases from J, leaving 8 bases between.

This clonotype was recorded at least ten times. CDR3 DNA sequence: TGTGCCAGTAGACCGACCCCCGGCGGCACAGATACGCAGTATTTT. Translation gives CASRPTPGGTDTQYF. The chain is built from TRBV19 and TRBJ2-3; D is ambiguous. The CDR3 sequence is 15 residues long. The germline gives CDR1 LNHDA, CDR2 SQIVND (reference sequence). The V end was cut by 6 bases, the J end by 1 base, with 14 bases between.

This clonotype was seen a few times. The chain joins TRBV5-1 to TRBJ1-4; D is possibly TRBD1 (6 bases). The germline CDR1 and CDR2 sequences are SGHRS and YFSETQ. The CDR3 loop spans 14 amino acids. V was cut by 4 bases and J by 0 bases, with 7 bases left in between. The CDR3 here is CASSEGATNEKLFF. CDR3 nucleotides: TGCGCCAGCAGCGAGGGGGCAACTAATGAAAAACTGTTTTTT. Looking up the rest from reference TRBV5-1 and TRBJ1-4 gives the full variable domain: KAGVTQTPRYLIKTRGQQVTLSCSPISGHRSVSWYQQTPGQGLQFLFEYFSETQRNKGNFPGRFSGRQFSNSRSEMNVSTLELGDSALYLCASSEGATNEKLFFGSGTQLSVL.

J is TRBJ1-5 and V is TRBV3-1, with TRBD1 matching 10 bases. The germline gives CDR1 LGHDT, CDR2 YNNKEL (reference sequence). Losses at the gene ends were 4 bases for V and 6 bases for J; bases not matched to a gene: 6. CDR3 length equals 15 residues. The CDR3: CASSPTGGGGQPQHF. The CDR3, as DNA: TGTGCCAGCAGCCCGACAGGGGGCGGCGGTCAGCCCCAGCATTTT.

This clonotype showed up just a few times. Relative to the germline gene, one junction end is altered; a read error may explain this. The V and J genes are TRBV20-1 and TRBJ2-3, with D possibly being TRBD1 (6 bases). The CDR3 consists of 10 residues. The germline V gene has CDR1 DFQATT and CDR2 SNEGSKA (reference sequence). This chain's CDR3 is CSASTLQGHF. DNA of the CDR3: TGCAGTGCTTCGACCTTACAGGGTCATTTT.

This clonotype showed up many times. The chain recombines TRBV28 with TRBJ2-6; TRBD1 aligns across 9 bases. V shed 5 bases, J shed 2 bases, and the junction held 7 bases outside the gene matches. The CDR3 consists of 17 residues. CDR1 and CDR2 (germline): MDHEN, SYDVKM. Here the CDR3 reads CASSQGTGRTGANVLTF. Here the CDR3 DNA reads TGTGCCAGCAGTCAAGGGACAGGGCGCACTGGGGCCAACGTCCTGACTTTC.